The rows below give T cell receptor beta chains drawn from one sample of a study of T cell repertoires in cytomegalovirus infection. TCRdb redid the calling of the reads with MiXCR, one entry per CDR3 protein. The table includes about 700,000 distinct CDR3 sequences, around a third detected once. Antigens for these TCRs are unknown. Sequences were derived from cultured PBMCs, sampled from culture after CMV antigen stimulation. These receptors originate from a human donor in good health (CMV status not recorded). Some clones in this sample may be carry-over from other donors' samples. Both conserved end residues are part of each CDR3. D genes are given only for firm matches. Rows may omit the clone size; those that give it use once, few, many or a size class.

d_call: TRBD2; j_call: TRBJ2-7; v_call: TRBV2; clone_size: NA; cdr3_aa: CASSFAGGREQYF; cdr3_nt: TGTGCCAGCAGTTTTGCGGGGGGGCGCGAGCAGTACTTC
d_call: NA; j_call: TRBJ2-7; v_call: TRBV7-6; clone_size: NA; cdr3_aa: CASSLDEGGGYEQYF; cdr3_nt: TGTGCCAGCAGCTTAGATGAGGGGGGGGGCTACGAGCAGTACTTC
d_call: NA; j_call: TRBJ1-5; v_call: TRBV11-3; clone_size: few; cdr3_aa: CASSLGGQRGNQPQHF; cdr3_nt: TGTGCCAGCAGCTTAGGGGGACAAAGAGGCAATCAGCCCCAGCATTTT
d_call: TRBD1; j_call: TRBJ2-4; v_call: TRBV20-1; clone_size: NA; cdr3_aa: CSAGGQLAKNIQYF; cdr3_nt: TGCAGTGCTGGGGGACAGCTAGCCAAAAACATTCAGTACTTC
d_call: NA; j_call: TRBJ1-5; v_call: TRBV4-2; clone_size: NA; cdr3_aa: CASSQESRGLQPQHF; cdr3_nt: TGTGCCAGCAGCCAAGAAAGTAGGGGTCTTCAGCCCCAGCATTTT
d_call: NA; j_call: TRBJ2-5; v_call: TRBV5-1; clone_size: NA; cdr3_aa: CASSLRILETQYF; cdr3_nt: TGCGCCAGCAGCTTGAGGATCTTAGAGACCCAGTACTTC
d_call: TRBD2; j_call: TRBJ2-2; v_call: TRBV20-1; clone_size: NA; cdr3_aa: CSATQSGRAEMGELFF; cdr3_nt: TGCAGTGCTACACAGAGCGGGAGGGCCGAAATGGGGGAGCTGTTTTTT
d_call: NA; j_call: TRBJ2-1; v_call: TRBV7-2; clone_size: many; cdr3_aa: CASSLGGTTYNEQFF; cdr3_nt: TGTGCCAGCAGCTTAGGAGGCACTACCTACAATGAGCAGTTCTTC
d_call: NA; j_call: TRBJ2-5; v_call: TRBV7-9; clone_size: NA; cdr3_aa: CASSLVGSSAPQYF; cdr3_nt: TGTGCCAGCAGCTTAGTGGGGTCCTCGGCGCCCCAGTACTTC
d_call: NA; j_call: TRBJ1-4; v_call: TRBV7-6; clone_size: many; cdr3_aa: CASSQNRDEKLFF; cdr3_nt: TGTGCCAGCAGCCAGAACAGGGATGAAAAACTGTTTTTT
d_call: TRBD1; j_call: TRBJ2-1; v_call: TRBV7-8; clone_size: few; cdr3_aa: CASSLYRTGEYEQFF; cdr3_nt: TGTGCCAGCAGCTTATACCGGACAGGGGAATATGAGCAGTTCTTC
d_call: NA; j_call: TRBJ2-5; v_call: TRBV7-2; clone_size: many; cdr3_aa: CASSLSQQEETQYF; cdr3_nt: TGTGCCAGCAGCTTAAGTCAGCAAGAGGAGACCCAGTACTTC